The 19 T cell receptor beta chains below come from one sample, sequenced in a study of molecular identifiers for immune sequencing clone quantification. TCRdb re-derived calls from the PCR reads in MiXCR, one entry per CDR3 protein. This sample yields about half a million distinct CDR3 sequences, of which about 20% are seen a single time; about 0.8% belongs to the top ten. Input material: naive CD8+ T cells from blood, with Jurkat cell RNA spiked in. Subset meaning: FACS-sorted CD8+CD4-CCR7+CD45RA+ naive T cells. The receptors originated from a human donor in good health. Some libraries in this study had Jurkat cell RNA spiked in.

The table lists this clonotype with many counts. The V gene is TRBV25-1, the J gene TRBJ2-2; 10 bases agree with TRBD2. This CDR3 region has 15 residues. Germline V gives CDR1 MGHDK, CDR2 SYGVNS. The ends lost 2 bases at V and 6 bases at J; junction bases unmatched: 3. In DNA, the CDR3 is TGTGCCAGCAGTGAACTAGCGGGAGTTGCCGGGGAGCTGTTTTTT. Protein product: CASSELAGVAGELFF.

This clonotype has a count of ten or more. CDR3 protein: CSARGDGSYEQYF. The CDR3 coding sequence is TGCAGTGCAAGGGGGGACGGGTCCTACGAGCAGTACTTC. The V gene is TRBV20-1, the J gene TRBJ2-7, with D perhaps matching TRBD1 or TRBD2 (6 bases each). The CDR3 is 13 amino acids. V was cut by 6 bases and J by 1 base, with 13 bases left in between. Germline V gene data show CDR1 as DFQATT and CDR2 as SNEGSKA (reference sequence).

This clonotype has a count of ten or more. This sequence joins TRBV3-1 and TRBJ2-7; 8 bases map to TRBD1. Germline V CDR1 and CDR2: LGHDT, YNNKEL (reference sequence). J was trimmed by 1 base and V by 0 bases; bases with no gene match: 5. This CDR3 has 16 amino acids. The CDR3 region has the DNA TGTGCCAGCAGCCAAGAGGGGAGACAGGGGTCCTACGAGCAGTACTTC. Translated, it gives CASSQEGRQGSYEQYF.

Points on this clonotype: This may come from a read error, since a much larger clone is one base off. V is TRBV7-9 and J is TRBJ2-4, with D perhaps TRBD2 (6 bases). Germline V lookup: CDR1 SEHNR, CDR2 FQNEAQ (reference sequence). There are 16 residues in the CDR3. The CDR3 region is CASSLVEGPAKNIRYF. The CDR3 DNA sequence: TGTGCCAGCAGCTTAGTGGAGGGCCCTGCCAAAAACATTCGGTACTTC. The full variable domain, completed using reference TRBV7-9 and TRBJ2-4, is DTGVSQNPRHKITKRGQNVTFRCDPISEHNRLYWYRQTLGQGPEFLTYFQNEAQLEKSRLLSDRFSAERPKGSFSTLEIQRTEQGDSAMYLCASSLVEGPAKNIRYFGAGTRLSVL.

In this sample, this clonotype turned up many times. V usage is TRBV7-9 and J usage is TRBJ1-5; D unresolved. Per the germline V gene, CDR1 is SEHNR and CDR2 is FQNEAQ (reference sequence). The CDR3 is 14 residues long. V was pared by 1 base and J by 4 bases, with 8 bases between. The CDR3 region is CASSLDADNQPQHF. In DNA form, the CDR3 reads TGTGCCAGCAGCTTAGATGCGGATAATCAGCCCCAGCATTTT.

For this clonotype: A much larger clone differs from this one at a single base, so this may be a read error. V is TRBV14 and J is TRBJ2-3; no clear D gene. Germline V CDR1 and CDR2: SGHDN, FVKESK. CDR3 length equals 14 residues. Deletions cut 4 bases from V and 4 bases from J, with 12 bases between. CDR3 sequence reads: CASSPSLNADTQYF. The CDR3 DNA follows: TGTGCCAGCAGCCCAAGCCTAAATGCAGATACGCAGTATTTT.

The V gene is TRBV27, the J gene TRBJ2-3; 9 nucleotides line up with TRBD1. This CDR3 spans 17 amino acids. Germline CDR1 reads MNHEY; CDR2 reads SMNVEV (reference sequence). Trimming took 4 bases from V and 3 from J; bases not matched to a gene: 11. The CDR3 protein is CASSSIRGTGITDTQYF. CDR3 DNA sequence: TGTGCCAGCAGTTCCATCCGGGGGACAGGGATAACAGATACGCAGTATTTT.

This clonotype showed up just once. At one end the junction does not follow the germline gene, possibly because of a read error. CDR3 DNA: TGTGCCAGCAGCTTAGGATGGGGGGAAACGAACACTGGAGCTTTCTTT. Amino acid sequence: CASSLGWGETNTGAFF. The chain has TRBV7-9 and TRBJ1-1, with a possible D match to TRBD1 (5 bases). Looked up from germline, CDR1 is SEHNR and CDR2 is FQNEAQ (reference sequence). The CDR3 is 16 residues long.

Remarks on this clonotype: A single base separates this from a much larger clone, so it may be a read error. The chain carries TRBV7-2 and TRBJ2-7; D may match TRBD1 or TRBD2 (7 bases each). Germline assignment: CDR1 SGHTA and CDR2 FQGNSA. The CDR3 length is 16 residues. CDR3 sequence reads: CASNLMAGDSSYEQYF. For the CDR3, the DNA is TGTGCCAGCAACTTAATGGCGGGGGACAGCTCCTACGAGCAGTACTTC.

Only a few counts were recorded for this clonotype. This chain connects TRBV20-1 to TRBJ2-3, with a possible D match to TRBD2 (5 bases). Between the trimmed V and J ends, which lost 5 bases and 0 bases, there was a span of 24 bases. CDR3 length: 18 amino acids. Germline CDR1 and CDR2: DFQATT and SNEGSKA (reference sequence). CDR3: CSAQRLIPGIDSTDTQYF. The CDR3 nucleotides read TGCAGTGCTCAACGCCTCATCCCCGGGATTGACAGCACAGATACGCAGTATTTT.

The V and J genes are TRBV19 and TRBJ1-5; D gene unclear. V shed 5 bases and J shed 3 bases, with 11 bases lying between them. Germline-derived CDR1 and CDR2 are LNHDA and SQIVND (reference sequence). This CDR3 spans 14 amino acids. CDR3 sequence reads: CASSLAATNQPQHF. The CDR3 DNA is TGTGCCAGTAGTTTGGCAGCCACCAATCAGCCCCAGCATTTT.

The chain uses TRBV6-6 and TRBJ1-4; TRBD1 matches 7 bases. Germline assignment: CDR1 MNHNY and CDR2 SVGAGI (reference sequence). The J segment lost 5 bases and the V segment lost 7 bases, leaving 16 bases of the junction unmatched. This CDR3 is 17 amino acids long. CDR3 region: CASTREGARAYNEKLFF. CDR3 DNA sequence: TGTGCCAGCACTCGTGAGGGGGCCCGGGCTTACAATGAAAAACTGTTTTTT.

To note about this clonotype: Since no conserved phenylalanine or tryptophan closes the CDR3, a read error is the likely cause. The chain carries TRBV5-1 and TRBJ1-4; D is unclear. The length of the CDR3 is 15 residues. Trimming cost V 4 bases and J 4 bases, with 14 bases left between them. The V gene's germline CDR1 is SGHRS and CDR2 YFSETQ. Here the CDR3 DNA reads TGCGCCAGCAGCCTGGTAGGCGGAGTTAATGAAAAACTGTTTTGT. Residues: CASSLVGGVNEKLFC.

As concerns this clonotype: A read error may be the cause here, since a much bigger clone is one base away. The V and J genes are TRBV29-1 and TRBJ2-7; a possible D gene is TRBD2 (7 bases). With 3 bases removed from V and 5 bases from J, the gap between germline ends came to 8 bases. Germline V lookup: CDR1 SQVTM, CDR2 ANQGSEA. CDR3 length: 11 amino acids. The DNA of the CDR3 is TGCAGCGTTGAGGGGGGGCACGAGCAGTACTTC. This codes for CSVEGGHEQYF.

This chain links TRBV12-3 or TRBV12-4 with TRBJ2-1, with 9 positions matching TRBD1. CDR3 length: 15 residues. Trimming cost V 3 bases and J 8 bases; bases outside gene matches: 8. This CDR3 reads CASSFRDRVVDEQFF. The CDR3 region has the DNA TGTGCCAGCAGTTTTAGGGACAGGGTGGTGGATGAGCAGTTCTTC.

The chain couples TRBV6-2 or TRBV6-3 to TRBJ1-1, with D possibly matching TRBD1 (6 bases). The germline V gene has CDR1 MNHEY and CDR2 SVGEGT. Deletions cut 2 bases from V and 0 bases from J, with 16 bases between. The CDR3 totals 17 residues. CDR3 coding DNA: TGTGCCAGCAGTTACCAAGGGGGGGTCGGCATGAACACTGAAGCTTTCTTT. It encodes CASSYQGGVGMNTEAFF.

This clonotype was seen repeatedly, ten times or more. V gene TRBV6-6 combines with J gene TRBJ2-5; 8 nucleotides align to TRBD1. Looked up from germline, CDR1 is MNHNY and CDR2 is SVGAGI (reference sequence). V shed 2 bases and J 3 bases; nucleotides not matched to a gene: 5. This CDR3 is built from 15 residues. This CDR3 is CASSYPGQGEETQYF. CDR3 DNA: TGTGCCAGCAGTTACCCAGGACAGGGCGAAGAGACCCAGTACTTC.

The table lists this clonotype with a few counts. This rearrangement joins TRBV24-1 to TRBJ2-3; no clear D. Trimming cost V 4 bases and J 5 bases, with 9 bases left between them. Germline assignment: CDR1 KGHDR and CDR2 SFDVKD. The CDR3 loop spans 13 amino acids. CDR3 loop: CATSDNPGDTQYF. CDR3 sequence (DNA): TGTGCCACCAGTGACAACCCCGGAGATACGCAGTATTTT.

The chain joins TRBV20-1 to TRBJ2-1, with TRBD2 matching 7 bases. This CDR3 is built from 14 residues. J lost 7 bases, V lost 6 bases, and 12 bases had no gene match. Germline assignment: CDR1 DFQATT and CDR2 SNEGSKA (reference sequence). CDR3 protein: CSARDYQSGNEQFF. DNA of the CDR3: TGCAGTGCCAGGGACTACCAATCTGGTAATGAGCAGTTCTTC.